The 23 T cell receptor beta chains below were found in one sample sequenced in a study of T-cell reconstitution after alpha-beta-depleted transplantation in children (dated by TCRdb to about 2016). The library was prepared using PCR. Sequencing instrument: Illumina HiSeq 2500. Molecular barcoding was employed in the preparation of TCR libraries, with unique molecular identifiers being used to normalize TCRbeta repertoire quantification. TCRdb passed the public sequencing reads through fastp at Q25 and MiXCR, retaining productive beta sequences. Rows with one shared CDR3 protein collapse into an entry with the most common genes and DNA. In all, the sample holds 500,000 to 750,000 distinct CDR3 sequences, and 25% to 30% of those were seen once. Of the sample, about 35% falls within the top ten clones. Per the publication, the treatment or condition label means: allogeneic hematopoietic cell transplantation with graft depleted of TCRalphabeta T cells and CD19 B cells.

This material consisted of PBMCs, taken before TCRalphabeta/CD19-depleted stem cell transplant. The receptors were sampled from a boy in the first two years of life with Wiskott-Aldrich syndrome, due to receive a stem cell transplant.

This clonotype was counted only a few times. The V gene is TRBV5-5, the J gene TRBJ2-3; no clear D gene. With 1 base removed from V and 4 bases from J, the gap between germline ends came to 4 bases. Germline CDR1 SGHKS, CDR2 YYEKEE (reference sequence). The CDR3 spans 12 residues. The CDR3 nucleotides are TGTGCCAGCAGCTTGCTGCCAGATACGCAGTATTTT. Encoded protein: CASSLLPDTQYF.

The rearrangement links TRBV20-1 to TRBJ1-1; no reliable D call. The germline V and J ends were trimmed by 0 bases and 0 bases, with 8 bases remaining between them. Germline values: CDR1 DFQATT, CDR2 SNEGSKA (reference sequence). The CDR3 is made up of 14 amino acids. CDR3 region: CSARDNLLNTEAFF. The DNA of the CDR3 is TGCAGTGCTAGAGATAACCTCCTGAACACTGAAGCTTTCTTT.

V usage is TRBV6-5 and J usage is TRBJ2-1; D is undetermined. Trimming cost V 7 bases and J 10 bases, with 14 bases left between them. Germline CDR1 and CDR2: MNHEY and SVGAGI. This CDR3 region has 12 residues. CDR3 bases: TGTGCCAGCATTGACACGGCAAACGAGCAGTTCTTC. As protein: CASIDTANEQFF.

The chain has TRBV11-2 and TRBJ2-6; unclear D gene. V lost 1 base and J lost 1, with 8 bases in between. CDR1 and CDR2 from the germline V gene are SGHAT and FQNNGV. The CDR3 is 16 residues long. CDR3 DNA sequence: TGTGCCAGCAGCTTAGTGGGGATTTCTGGGGCCAACGTCCTGACTTTC. Its protein product is CASSLVGISGANVLTF.

This clonotype was observed a few times. This rearrangement joins TRBV7-8 to TRBJ1-3; perhaps TRBD1 as D (5 bases). Germline values: CDR1 SGHVS, CDR2 FQNEAQ. V was trimmed by 1 base and J by 6 bases, leaving 16 bases between them. The CDR3 totals 16 residues. CDR3: CASSLGIRTPENTIYF. The CDR3 region has the DNA TGTGCCAGCAGCTTAGGCATTCGGACACCCGAAAACACCATATATTTT.

The V and J genes are TRBV19 and TRBJ1-1; 7 nucleotides match TRBD1. With 1 base clipped from V and 4 bases from J, the junction kept 6 bases outside the gene matches. The CDR3 has 15 residues. Germline lookup yields CDR1 LNHDA and CDR2 SQIVND (reference sequence). CDR3 in DNA: TGTGCCAGTAGTATAGGAGGGGGCGCATCCACTGAAGCTTTCTTT. Residues: CASSIGGGASTEAFF.

This clonotype has a handful of counts. CDR3 in amino acids: CASRGMGTGELFF. The CDR3 DNA is TGTGCCAGCAGGGGTATGGGTACCGGGGAGCTGTTTTTT. This chain connects TRBV2 to TRBJ2-2, with unresolved D. Germline assignment: CDR1 SNHLY and CDR2 FYNNEI. This CDR3 region has 13 residues. Trimming stripped 6 bases from V and 5 bases from J, with 10 bases between.

This clonotype has just a few counts. The V gene is TRBV6-5, the J gene TRBJ2-1, with 8 bases that match TRBD2. This CDR3 spans 14 amino acids. J lost 5 bases, V lost 4 bases, and 4 bases had no gene match. The germline CDR1 and CDR2 sequences are MNHEY and SVGAGI. As DNA, the CDR3 is TGTGCCAGCAGTTCCACGGGACTAGACAATGAGCAGTTCTTC. The encoded protein is CASSSTGLDNEQFF.

Only a few counts were recorded for this clonotype. This chain uses TRBV5-1 with TRBJ2-2; D not resolved. Germline V gene data show CDR1 as SGHRS and CDR2 as YFSETQ. This CDR3 is 12 amino acids long. Trimming cost V 6 bases and J 3 bases, with 6 bases left between them. DNA of the CDR3: TGCGCCAGCATTACACACACCGGGGAGCTGTTTTTT. Its translation: CASITHTGELFF.

The chain is built from TRBV29-1 and TRBJ2-7, with 7 bases identical to TRBD1. The CDR3 length is 13 residues. Germline values: CDR1 SQVTM, CDR2 ANQGSEA. V trimming: 4 bases; J trimming: 2 bases; junction bases outside the gene matches: 5. CDR3 loop: CSVGAGTAYEQYF. DNA of the CDR3: TGCAGCGTTGGGGCCGGGACAGCCTACGAGCAGTACTTC.

The chain uses TRBV7-2 and TRBJ2-7, with 10 positions matching TRBD2. Unmatched junction bases numbered 8, after V lost 0 bases and J lost 3 bases. This CDR3 spans 17 amino acids. Germline CDR1 SGHTA, CDR2 FQGNSA. The CDR3 coding sequence is TGTGCCAGCAGCTTAGCTTTCCGGACTAGCGGAAACTACGAGCAGTACTTC. Translated, it gives CASSLAFRTSGNYEQYF.

This chain connects TRBV12-3 or TRBV12-4 to TRBJ2-1; 7 bases are a match to TRBD2. CDR3 length: 13 residues. Germline trimming cut 7 bases from V and 0 bases from J; bases unmatched to any gene: 0. For the CDR3, the DNA is TGTGCCAGCACGGGGGGCTCCTACAATGAGCAGTTCTTC. This sequence encodes CASTGGSYNEQFF.

This clonotype was found a few times. The chain combines TRBV28 with TRBJ2-5; D call uncertain. Trimming took 5 bases from V and 5 from J, leaving 9 bases between them. From germline, CDR1 is MDHEN and CDR2 SYDVKM. CDR3 length: 12 residues. The CDR3 DNA follows: TGTGCCAGCAGTCCCTATCCGGAGACCCAGTACTTC. Protein sequence: CASSPYPETQYF.

V usage is TRBV5-5 and J usage is TRBJ2-7; TRBD2 agrees at 10 bases. Germline CDR1 SGHKS, CDR2 YYEKEE (reference sequence). J lost 7 bases, V lost 4 bases, and 8 bases had no gene match. The CDR3 runs to 14 residues. The CDR3 region has the DNA TGTGCCAGCAGCGTACGACTAGCGGGTAGGGAGCAGTACTTC. Translating gives CASSVRLAGREQYF.

V gene TRBV28 combines with J gene TRBJ2-2; D is undetermined. Germline assignment: CDR1 MDHEN and CDR2 SYDVKM. Trimming removed 6 bases from V and 5 bases from J, with 7 bases in between. The CDR3 has 12 residues. CDR3 in DNA: TGTGCCAGCAGGACTCCGACCGGGGAGCTGTTTTTT. This codes for CASRTPTGELFF.

This clonotype was seen only a few times. The rearrangement uses TRBV20-1 and TRBJ2-7; 9 positions match TRBD2. The CDR3 spans 16 residues. Germline V lookup: CDR1 DFQATT, CDR2 SNEGSKA (reference sequence). V lost 1 base and J lost 0; bases outside the gene matches: 7. CDR3 amino acids: CSARVTSGPLSYEQYF. The CDR3 DNA sequence: TGCAGTGCTAGAGTAACTAGCGGGCCCCTCTCCTACGAGCAGTACTTC.

The sample holds a few counts of this clonotype. This chain uses TRBV5-1 with TRBJ2-1; 9 bases agree with TRBD1. This CDR3 contains 15 residues. The J segment lost 3 bases and the V segment lost 4 bases, leaving 5 bases of the junction unmatched. Germline CDR1 SGHRS, CDR2 YFSETQ. CDR3: CASSGGQGNYNEQFF. In DNA form, the CDR3 reads TGCGCCAGCAGCGGGGGACAGGGAAACTACAATGAGCAGTTCTTC.

The chain combines TRBV5-6 with TRBJ2-7; 8 nucleotides agree with TRBD1. In germline, CDR1 is SGHDT, CDR2 YYEEEE. V was clipped by 4 bases and J by 3 bases; unmatched bases: 3. The CDR3 contains 13 residues. The CDR3 nucleotides are TGTGCCAGCAGCCACGGGACAGGCTACGAGCAGTACTTC. Protein product: CASSHGTGYEQYF.

The chain links TRBV4-1 to TRBJ2-7; 11 positions agree with TRBD2. Losses at the gene ends were 0 bases for V and 6 bases for J; bases not matched to a gene: 7. The CDR3 covers 16 residues. Per the germline V gene, CDR1 is MGHRA and CDR2 is YSYEKL. The CDR3 bases are TGCGCCAGCAGCCAAGATTTTCTAGCGGGAGGTAGCGAGCAGTACTTC. Protein: CASSQDFLAGGSEQYF.

The chain joins TRBV25-1 to TRBJ2-7; TRBD2 agrees at 14 bases. V shed 4 bases and J 5 bases; nucleotides not matched to a gene: 1. The CDR3 contains 14 residues. Germline lookup yields CDR1 MGHDK and CDR2 SYGVNS. Here the CDR3 reads CASSGTSGRNEQYF. In DNA form, the CDR3 reads TGTGCCAGCAGTGGGACTAGCGGGAGGAACGAGCAGTACTTC.

The rearrangement uses TRBV5-1 and TRBJ2-7; TRBD1 is a possible D gene (6 bases). This CDR3 has 15 amino acids. The V gene lost 4 bases and the J gene lost 1 base, with 15 bases spanning the gap. Germline CDR1 and CDR2: SGHRS and YFSETQ. The CDR3 is CASSIGQTKSYEQYF. Here the CDR3 DNA reads TGCGCCAGCAGCATAGGACAGACGAAGTCCTACGAGCAGTACTTC. Using reference TRBV5-1 and TRBJ2-7 for the parts outside the CDR3, the full variable domain is KAGVTQTPRYLIKTRGQQVTLSCSPISGHRSVSWYQQTPGQGLQFLFEYFSETQRNKGNFPGRFSGRQFSNSRSEMNVSTLELGDSALYLCASSIGQTKSYEQYFGPGTRLTVT.

This clonotype was counted between two and nine times. V gene TRBV20-1 combines with J gene TRBJ2-7, with 11 nucleotides matching TRBD2. This CDR3 has 15 residues. The junction had 5 bases not matched to a gene; V was cut back by 0 bases and J by 4 bases. From germline, CDR1 is DFQATT and CDR2 SNEGSKA (reference sequence). The CDR3 sequence is CSARDVAGGSYEQYF. CDR3 nucleotide sequence: TGCAGTGCTAGAGATGTAGCGGGAGGGTCTTACGAGCAGTACTTC.

This clonotype appeared many times. The chain links TRBV5-1 to TRBJ2-7; D remains unclear. V was clipped by 4 bases and J by 6 bases, with 17 bases between them. Germline CDR1 is SGHRS and CDR2 is YFSETQ. The length of the CDR3 is 14 residues. CDR3 coding DNA: TGCGCCAGCAGCCCCGTTCGACGGGCCTCCGAGCAGTACTTC. It codes for CASSPVRRASEQYF.